This T cell receptor beta chain came from a study of T cells in localized non-small cell lung cancer (dated by TCRdb to the early 2020s). Study-level background: T cell repertoires of 200 to 250 early-stage NSCLC patients were analyzed, with tumors being compared against uninvolved tumor-adjacent lungs. The cohort was made up of 200 to 250 treatment-naive NSCLC patients whose localized lung tumors had been resected. The mean age of the NSCLC patients was roughly 63 years, with fewer than 150 men and around 110 women. General conclusions and limits of the study: Higher blood T cell density associated with longer overall survival, while higher adjacent-lung clonality associated with shorter survival. Because multi-region tumor sequencing was not done, intratumor heterogeneity could not be ruled out. Because the study design was exploratory, TCR variables were selected using unadjusted p-values without false-discovery rate correction. Uninvolved tumor-adjacent lung showed the highest T cell clonality, higher than tumor, which suggests more focused antigenic responses in the adjacent lung. A median of approximately 53 of the top 100 tumor clones turned up in the paired uninvolved adjacent lung, and about 28 of those clones also ranked among the top 100 of that same adjacent lung.

TCR beta CDR3 regions were sequenced from DNA using the immunoSEQ Assay. In the original analysis: To compute T cell density, TCR beta template counts were normalized to usable DNA, which was estimated by amplifying housekeeping genes. Richness was estimated with the preseqR package, extrapolating to 400,000 templates for PBMC samples and 120,000 templates for tissue samples. Clonality was defined by subtracting Pielou's evenness from one. To identify tissue-enriched TCRs, differential abundance testing was run on productive amino-acid clonotypes with a minimum total count of 5 and an alpha of 0.1. The Jaccard Index and the Morisita Overlap Index were used to quantify repertoire overlap between compartments. GLIPH grouped TCR beta CDR3s together with public tetramer-defined viral CDR3s, and a viral motif had to include at least three viral sequences and show V-gene enrichment. TCRdb holds this immuneACCESS table with in-frame rearrangements only. Some clones are missing; in checked studies, unresolved V genes explain under half, and the rest has no known cause. The V and J calls and clone size were taken over from that table, and D and trimming were inferred from the DNA. This sample lists approximately 28,000 clones; around 81% were detected once. 5% to 6.5% of the sample is held by the ten biggest clonotypes.

At diagnosis, peripheral blood, uninvolved tumor-adjacent lung and tumor were collected and stored as a combination of fresh-frozen and FFPE material. For TCR repertoire profiling, the blood samples were analyzed as peripheral blood mononuclear cells. Of note for this clone: No antigen is known for it. No per-base quality is available; no much larger clone lies one base away.

The receptor's source is a man aged 35 to 70 with stage III lung adenocarcinoma. The material sequenced was peripheral blood mononuclear cells, taken before any cancer treatment.

This receptor carries the CDR3 CASSRGQTNTEAFF. The nucleotide sequence is TGTGCCAGCTCACGGGGACAAACGAACACTGAAGCTTTCTTT. Recombination joined TRBV18 with TRBJ1-1; perhaps TRBD1 is the D gene, with 6 bases matching. The germline ends are 10 bases apart after V is trimmed by 4 bases and J by 1 base. Via the germline V gene, CDR1 is KGHSH and CDR2 LQKENI. The CDR3 has 14 amino acids, counting the end cysteine and phenylalanine. Only the CDR3 DNA is retained, 42 bases long and in frame from the first base.